Following are 17 T cell receptor beta chains from one sample sequenced in a study of cytomegalovirus exposure and HLA in healthy donors. Primers included in the PCR were 60 Vbeta and 13 Jbeta primers. The repertoire was sequenced with immunoSEQ multiplex PCR; TCRdb's copy has only in-frame clones and lacks some. This sample's table reports 130,000 or so clones. The material sequenced was PBMCs. These receptors were obtained from a man between 18 and 29 years old in good health and CMV-seronegative.

The CDR3 nucleotides are TGTGCCAGCAGCTTAACAGATGAAAAACTGTTTTTT. Translating it yields CASSLTDEKLFF. The chain has TRBV5-6 and TRBJ1-4; D call uncertain. There are 12 residues in the CDR3. The ends were cut back, 2 bases at V and 6 bases at J, with 5 bases in the middle. Germline V gene lookup returns CDR1 SGHDT and CDR2 YYEEEE.

The gene calls are TRBV4-3 and TRBJ2-2; D may be TRBD2 (5 bases). This CDR3 is built from 16 residues. The ends were cut back, 5 bases at V and 7 bases at J, with 20 bases in the middle. CDR1 and CDR2 (germline): LGHNA, YSLEER. CDR3 sequence (DNA): TGCGCCAGCAGCGCTAACCCGCCGGGGTCAGGCGGGGAGCTGTTTTTT. It specifies CASSANPPGSGGELFF.

The V and J genes are TRBV2 and TRBJ1-2, with 7 positions matching TRBD1. The CDR3 length is 14 residues. The V gene's germline CDR1 is SNHLY and CDR2 FYNNEI. J was trimmed by 8 bases and V by 8 bases; bases with no gene match: 14. The chain's CDR3 is CASLRTGSLLGYTF. The DNA for the CDR3 is TGTGCCAGCCTCCGGACAGGTAGCCTCCTAGGCTACACCTTC.

The J gene is TRBJ2-7, the V gene TRBV5-6; 10 nucleotides line up with TRBD1. With V trimmed by 6 bases and J by 4 bases, 10 bases remained unmatched. Germline values: CDR1 SGHDT, CDR2 YYEEEE. The CDR3 loop spans 15 amino acids. In DNA, the CDR3 is TGTGCCAGCACTGGTTGGGGACAGGGGTCATACGAGCAGTACTTC. It is translated as CASTGWGQGSYEQYF.

The chain carries TRBV4-2 and TRBJ1-4; TRBD1 is a possible D gene (6 bases). Per the germline V gene, CDR1 is LGHNA and CDR2 is YNFKEQ. V dropped 0 bases and J dropped 7 bases, with 15 bases sitting between them. CDR3 length equals 16 residues. CDR3 in amino acids: CASSQDGIGGVEKLFF. The CDR3 DNA is TGTGCCAGCAGCCAAGATGGAATAGGGGGGGTTGAAAAACTGTTTTTT.

The V gene is TRBV9, the J gene TRBJ2-1, with TRBD1 matching over 8 bases. CDR3 length equals 15 residues. Germline V gene sequence: CDR1 SGDLS, CDR2 YYNGEE. The V segment lost 0 bases and the J segment 4 bases; nucleotides outside the gene matches: 3. CDR3 DNA sequence: TGTGCCAGCAGCGTAGCCGGGACAGGATACAATGAGCAGTTCTTC. Its protein product is CASSVAGTGYNEQFF.

The V gene is TRBV7-9, the J gene TRBJ2-7; D call uncertain. Trimming left V 5 bases short and J 6 bases short, with 11 bases between. The CDR3 runs 12 residues. CDR1 and CDR2 (germline): SEHNR, FQNEAQ (reference sequence). In nucleotides, the CDR3 is TGTGCCAGCAGCCTCAAACTATCCGAGCAGTACTTC. Its translation is CASSLKLSEQYF.

This rearrangement joins TRBV5-4 to TRBJ2-5; perhaps TRBD1 as D (5 bases). This CDR3 is 18 amino acids long. The germline V and J ends were trimmed by 7 bases and 3 bases, with 28 bases remaining between them. Germline V gene lookup returns CDR1 SGHNT and CDR2 YYREEE (reference sequence). Here the CDR3 DNA reads TGTGCCAGCGGCCCAGAGCTTGAGTTTCTTCAGGGCAAAGAGACCCAGTACTTC. It translates to CASGPELEFLQGKETQYF.

The CDR3 sequence is CASTDLAGGLDTQYF. The CDR3 coding sequence is TGCGCCAGCACCGACCTAGCGGGAGGTTTAGATACGCAGTATTTT. The chain is built from TRBV5-1 and TRBJ2-3, with 11 bases that match TRBD2. V shed 6 bases, J shed 5 bases, and the junction held 8 bases outside the gene matches. CDR3 size: 15 residues. The V gene's germline CDR1 is SGHRS and CDR2 YFSETQ.

The V call is TRBV9, the J call TRBJ1-4; TRBD1 matches 8 bases. This CDR3 has 15 amino acids. J gave up 5 bases and V 0 bases, and 3 bases lay outside the gene matches. Germline-derived CDR1 and CDR2 are SGDLS and YYNGEE. CDR3 region: CASSVGTGSNEKLFF. The CDR3 DNA reads TGTGCCAGCAGCGTAGGGACAGGGTCGAATGAAAAACTGTTTTTT.

To note about this clone: At one boundary the junction diverges from the germline segment, which might be a read error. CDR3 loop: CASSLGKYSSNEQFF. In DNA form, the CDR3 reads TGTGCCAGCAGCTTGGGCAAGTACTCCTCCAATGAGCAGTTCTTC. The V call is TRBV7-3, the J call TRBJ2-1; D gene ambiguous. The CDR3 contains 15 residues. In germline, CDR1 is SGHTA, CDR2 FQGTGA. Full variable domain (outside the CDR3, taken from reference TRBV7-3 and TRBJ2-1): GAGVSQTPSNKVTEKGKYVELRCDPISGHTALYWYRQSLGQGPEFLIYFQGTGAADDSGLPNDRFFAVRPEGSVSTLKIQRTERGDSAVYLCASSLGKYSSNEQFFGPGTRLTVL.

J is TRBJ2-1 and V is TRBV4-3, with 10 nucleotides matching TRBD2. The J segment lost 6 bases and the V segment lost 2 bases, leaving 7 bases of the junction unmatched. Looked up from germline, CDR1 is LGHNA and CDR2 is YSLEER. The CDR3 extends over 16 amino acids. The CDR3 DNA is TGCGCCAGCAGCCAACACATAGCGGGAGGTCGCAATGAGCAGTTCTTC. Its translation: CASSQHIAGGRNEQFF.

The J gene is TRBJ2-7, the V gene TRBV5-6, with 8 nucleotides matching TRBD1. Germline CDR1 is SGHDT and CDR2 is YYEEEE. V gave up 4 bases and J gave up 0 bases; unmatched junction bases: 6. The CDR3 contains 15 residues. CDR3 DNA sequence: TGTGCCAGCAGCGAAGACAGGGGCTACTCCTACGAGCAGTACTTC. Protein product: CASSEDRGYSYEQYF.

The CDR3 loop is CTSSVKADGIYGYTF. The CDR3 bases are TGCACCAGCAGTGTAAAGGCTGACGGGATCTATGGCTACACCTTC. This chain uses TRBV1 with TRBJ1-2. TRBV1 is designated a pseudogene. This CDR3 comprises 15 residues.

This CDR3 is CASSQEFVGLPKQFF. CDR3 sequence (DNA): TGTGCCAGCAGCCAAGAATTCGTGGGACTACCGAAGCAGTTCTTC. The V call is TRBV14, the J call TRBJ2-1, with TRBD2 matching over 7 bases. CDR1 is SGHDN, CDR2 FVKESK, per germline. V lost 0 bases to trimming and J lost 11 bases; unmatched junction nucleotides: 10. The CDR3 is 15 residues long.

CDR3 DNA sequence: TGTGCCAGCAGTTTATCCAGGGCTAATTCACCCCTCCACTTT. This sequence encodes CASSLSRANSPLHF. The V and J genes are TRBV27 and TRBJ1-6, with a weak D call TRBD1 (5 bases). Trimming took 0 bases from V and 6 from J, leaving 6 bases between them. The CDR3 length is 14 residues. In germline, CDR1 is MNHEY, CDR2 SMNVEV (reference sequence).

This sequence joins TRBV2 and TRBJ2-7; D possibly corresponds to TRBD1 (5 bases). This CDR3 contains 15 residues. From germline, CDR1 is SNHLY and CDR2 FYNNEI. With 6 bases removed from V and 3 bases from J, the gap between germline ends came to 18 bases. The CDR3 DNA follows: TGTGCCAGCAGCGCCCTCTTGGGGCTAGGCTACGAGCAGTACTTC. Residues: CASSALLGLGYEQYF.